This entry describes one T cell receptor (beta chain). The data were taken from a study of shared clonotypes between healthy human individuals. Measured with immunoSEQ multiplex PCR; TCRdb has only the in-frame clones, and not every one. Of fewer than 1.4 million clones in the sample, 75% to 80% were seen once. The CDR3 sequence is 12 residues long. Germline V gives CDR1 MGHRA, CDR2 YSYEKL. V was trimmed by 1 base and J by 5 bases, leaving 5 bases between them. This chain joins TRBV4-1 and TRBJ2-5; D ambiguous. The specimen sequenced was memory CD4+ T cells from PBMCs. Subset: CD45RA-negative fraction. The sequence came from a man aged 18 to 35 in good health. Some clones in this sample may be carry-over from other donors' samples. CDR3 amino acids: CASSQGAETQYF. CDR3 nucleotide sequence: TGCGCCAGCAGCCAAGGCGCCGAGACCCAGTACTTC.